The subject of this entry is one TCR beta chain. What it binds is unknown. 60 Vbeta and 13 Jbeta primers were used in PCR. Generated by immunoSEQ multiplex PCR, the TCRdb table keeps only in-frame clones and is missing some. The sample holds 70,000 to 80,000 clones. These donors, healthy bone marrow donors, were studied. Deletions cut 0 bases from V and 8 bases from J, with 10 bases between. Germline loops: CDR1 SNHLY, CDR2 FYNNEI. There are 13 residues in the CDR3. This sample was included in a study of cytomegalovirus exposure and HLA in healthy donors. Study findings and constraints: Fewer N-insertions (relative to the roughly 730-donor mean) were reportedly seen in an Asian-associated ancestry cluster in a later analysis. Researchers reported in a later analysis that a missense DCLRE1C variant was tied to TCR beta V- and J-gene trimming.

This TCR was recovered from a man aged 35 to 55 in good health and CMV-seronegative. The rearrangement uses TRBV2 and TRBJ1-2; D not certain. Source material: PBMCs. The CDR3 reads CASSEARTGGYTF. Written as DNA, the CDR3 is TGTGCCAGCAGTGAAGCGCGGACGGGAGGCTACACCTTC.